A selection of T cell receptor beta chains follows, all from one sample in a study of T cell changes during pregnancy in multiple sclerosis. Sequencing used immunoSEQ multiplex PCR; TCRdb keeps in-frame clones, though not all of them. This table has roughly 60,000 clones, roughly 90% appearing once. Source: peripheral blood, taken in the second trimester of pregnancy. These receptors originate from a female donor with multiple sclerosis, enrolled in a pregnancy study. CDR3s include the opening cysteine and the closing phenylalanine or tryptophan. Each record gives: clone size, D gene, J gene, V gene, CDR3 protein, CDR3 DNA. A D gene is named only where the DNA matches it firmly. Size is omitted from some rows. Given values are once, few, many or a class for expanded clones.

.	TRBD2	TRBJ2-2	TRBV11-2	CASTRGAGGPGGELFF	TGTGCCAGCACCCGAGGGGCGGGAGGCCCGGGAGGGGAGCTGTTTTTT
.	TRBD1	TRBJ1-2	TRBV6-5	CASTKGQGDYGYTF	TGTGCCAGCACCAAGGGACAGGGGGACTATGGCTACACCTTC
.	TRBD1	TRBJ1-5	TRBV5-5	CASSFYDRVDQPQHF	TGTGCCAGCAGCTTCTATGACAGGGTCGATCAGCCCCAGCATTTT
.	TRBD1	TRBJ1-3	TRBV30	CAWDPTGRSGNTIYF	TGTGCCTGGGACCCGACAGGGAGGTCTGGAAACACCATATATTTT
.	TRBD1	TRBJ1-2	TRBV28	CASSSTGNYGYTF	TGTGCCAGCAGTTCGACAGGGAACTATGGCTACACCTTC
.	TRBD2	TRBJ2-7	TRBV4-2	CASSHLGRAGNYEQYF	TGTGCCAGCAGCCACCTAGGGCGAGCGGGAAACTACGAGCAGTACTTC
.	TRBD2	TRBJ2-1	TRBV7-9	CASSLVSSGSYNEQFF	TGTGCCAGCAGCTTAGTTAGTAGCGGGAGTTACAATGAGCAGTTCTTC
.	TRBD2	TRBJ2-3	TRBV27	CASSPRMGTAGADTQYF	TGTGCCAGCAGTCCTAGAATGGGGACGGCGGGGGCAGATACGCAGTATTTT
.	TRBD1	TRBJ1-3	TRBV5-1	CASSYGQGFGNTIYF	TGCGCCAGCAGCTATGGACAGGGGTTTGGAAACACCATATATTTT
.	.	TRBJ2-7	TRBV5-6	CASGDTGSRYEQYF	TGTGCCAGCGGGGACACGGGAAGTCGCTACGAGCAGTACTTC
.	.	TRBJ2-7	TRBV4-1	CASSQETSISVYEQYF	TGCGCCAGCAGCCAAGAAACCTCTATTTCCGTATACGAGCAGTACTTC
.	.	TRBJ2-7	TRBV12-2	CASRFTVGDYEQYF	TGTGCAAGTCGTTTTACGGTCGGGGATTACGAGCAGTACTTC
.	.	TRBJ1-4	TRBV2	CASTLVQGEKLFF	TGTGCCAGCACCCTGGTCCAGGGAGAAAAACTGTTTTTT
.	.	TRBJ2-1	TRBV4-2	CASSQVYSSYNEQFF	TGTGCCAGCAGCCAAGTGTACAGCTCCTACAATGAGCAGTTCTTC
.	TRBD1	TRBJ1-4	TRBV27	CASSLHRTGGGDEKLFF	TGTGCCAGCAGTCTACATAGGACAGGGGGGGGAGATGAAAAACTGTTTTTT
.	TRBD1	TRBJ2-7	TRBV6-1	CASSETTSGTGVEQYF	TGTGCCAGCAGTGAAACTACCTCCGGGACAGGGGTCGAGCAGTACTTC
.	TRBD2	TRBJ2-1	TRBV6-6	CASSSAGTNYNEQFF	TGTGCCAGCAGTTCCGCCGGGACTAATTACAATGAGCAGTTCTTC
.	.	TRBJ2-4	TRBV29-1	CSVEMGGKNIQYF	TGCAGCGTTGAAATGGGGGGCAAAAACATTCAGTACTTC
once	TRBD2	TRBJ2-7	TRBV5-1	CASRTEGGPNEQYF	TGCGCCAGCAGGACGGAGGGAGGGCCCAACGAGCAGTACTTC
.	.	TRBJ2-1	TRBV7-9	CASSLGFELPRQFF	TGTGCCAGCAGCTTAGGGTTCGAACTCCCAAGGCAGTTCTTC
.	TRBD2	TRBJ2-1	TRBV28	CASSFPGLAPFF	TGTGCCAGCAGTTTTCCGGGACTAGCACCGTTCTTC
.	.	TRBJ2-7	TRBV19	CASSMSPFSSYEQYF	TGTGCCAGTAGTATGAGCCCGTTTAGCTCCTACGAGCAGTACTTC
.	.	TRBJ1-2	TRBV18	CASSREDYGYTF	TGTGCCAGCTCAAGAGAGGACTATGGCTACACCTTC
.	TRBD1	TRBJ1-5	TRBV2	CASSGRDSRSNQPQHF	TGTGCCAGCAGTGGACGGGACAGTCGCAGCAATCAGCCCCAGCATTTT
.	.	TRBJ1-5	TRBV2	CASSDAGYSNQPQHF	TGTGCCAGCAGTGACGCGGGGTATAGCAATCAGCCCCAGCATTTT
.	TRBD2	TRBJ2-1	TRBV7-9	CASSLPGLAENPEQFF	TGTGCCAGCAGCCTGCCGGGACTAGCTGAGAATCCTGAGCAGTTCTTC
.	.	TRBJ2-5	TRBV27	CASSLYRAGLGETQYF	TGTGCCAGCAGTTTATATCGGGCGGGACTCGGAGAGACCCAGTACTTC
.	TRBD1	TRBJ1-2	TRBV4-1	CASSQFQGAGGYTF	TGCGCCAGCAGCCAATTCCAGGGGGCAGGGGGCTACACCTTC